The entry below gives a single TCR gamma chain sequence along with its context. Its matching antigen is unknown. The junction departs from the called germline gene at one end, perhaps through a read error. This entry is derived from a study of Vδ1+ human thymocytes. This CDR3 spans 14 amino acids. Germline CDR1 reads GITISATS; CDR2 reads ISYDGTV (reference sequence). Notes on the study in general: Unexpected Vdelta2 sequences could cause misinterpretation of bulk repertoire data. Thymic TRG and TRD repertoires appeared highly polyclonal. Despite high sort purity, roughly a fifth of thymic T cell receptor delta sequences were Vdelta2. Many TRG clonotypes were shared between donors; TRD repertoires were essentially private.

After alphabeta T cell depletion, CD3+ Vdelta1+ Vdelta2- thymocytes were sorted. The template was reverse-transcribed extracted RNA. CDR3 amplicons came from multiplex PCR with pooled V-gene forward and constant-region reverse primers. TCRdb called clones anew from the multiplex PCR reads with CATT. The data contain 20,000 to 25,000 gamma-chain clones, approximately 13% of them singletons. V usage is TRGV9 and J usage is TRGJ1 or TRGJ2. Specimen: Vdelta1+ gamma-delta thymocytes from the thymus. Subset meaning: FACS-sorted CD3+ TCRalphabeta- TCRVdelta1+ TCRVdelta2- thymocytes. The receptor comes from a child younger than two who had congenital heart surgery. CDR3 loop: CALWPTSGYYKNLF. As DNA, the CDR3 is TGTGCCTTGTGGCCCACCTCGGGCTATTATAAGAATCTCTTT.